Listed below are T cell receptor beta chains from one sample, sequenced in a study of technical replicates of blood from a few donors. TCRdb keeps only in-frame clones here, not all; method: immunoSEQ multiplex PCR. The profile shows 74,000 or so clones, just over 90% of them singletons. The sequenced material came from T cells isolated from PBMCs. Receptors were obtained from a human donor in good health. Both conserved end residues are part of each CDR3. Fields, in order: V gene, J gene, CDR3 protein.

TRBV29-1	TRBJ2-1	CSVRRTSNYNEQFF
TRBV10-3	TRBJ2-5	CAISESPEETQYF
TRBV19	TRBJ2-7	CASSPAGGTYEQYF
TRBV19	TRBJ2-7	CASSGTGGVEGEQYF
TRBV5-1	TRBJ2-6	CASSLGGRSGANVLTF
TRBV27	TRBJ2-1	CASSPRTAFNEQFF
TRBV21-1	TRBJ2-1	CASTPPYKGVDEQFF
TRBV5-8	TRBJ1-3	CASSLLSDTIYF
TRBV7-9	TRBJ1-2	CASSLGPRQNYGYTF
TRBV29-1	TRBJ1-2	CSVSSNYGYTF
TRBV27	TRBJ1-5	CASSFRGNQPQHF
TRBV5-4	TRBJ1-2	CASSLTEPNYGYTF
TRBV4-1	TRBJ2-7	CASSQAQQGPYEQYF
TRBV18	TRBJ1-4	CASSRSGINEKLFF
TRBV5-1	TRBJ2-7	CASSLGTEHTYEQYF
TRBV7-9	TRBJ2-7	CASSLRASGTSYEQYF
TRBV4-1	TRBJ2-1	CASSQGDRGSSYNEQFF
TRBV6-1	TRBJ2-5	CASPGTSGIGETQYF
TRBV6-4	TRBJ1-1	CASSVEGEEEAFF
TRBV5-4	TRBJ1-1	CASSLVAGGNTEAFF
TRBV18	TRBJ1-5	CASSPRQHNQPQHF
TRBV6-6	TRBJ2-3	CASSPGQEVDTQYF
TRBV11-3	TRBJ2-2	CASSLGDRKTGELFF
TRBV7-9	TRBJ2-5	CASSKGGETQYF
TRBV19	TRBJ1-6	CASSSRGHYNSPLHF
TRBV29-1	TRBJ2-7	CSFSPGFSYEQYF
TRBV9	TRBJ2-2	CASSVDLSDTGELFF
TRBV27	TRBJ2-1	CASSLTSGTYNEQFF